This section outlines one T cell receptor beta chain sequence together with its context. Its specificity is not known. These data originate in a study of T cell repertoires in cytomegalovirus infection. Study outcomes and limitations: Identification of carriers of CMV plus the relevant HLA was achieved through cumulative public TCR beta family frequency.

The CDR3 is 17 residues long. V dropped 4 bases and J dropped 7; count of bases not matched to a gene: 16. Germline V gene sequence: CDR1 SGHAT, CDR2 FQNNGV. TCRdb called the reads again in MiXCR, with one record for every CDR3 protein. The repertoire holds around 530,000 distinct CDR3 sequences, with approximately 26% as singletons. The sample taken for sequencing was PBMCs. V is TRBV11-2 and J is TRBJ2-3, with TRBD2 matching 8 bases. The sequence derives from a human donor in good health (CMV status not recorded). Some clones in this sample may be carry-over from other donors' samples. The CDR3 region has the DNA TGTGCCAGCAGCTCAATTGGGGCTAGCGGGTCGATGAATACGCAGTATTTT. It is translated as CASSSIGASGSMNTQYF. The entire variable domain, with the rest obtained from reference TRBV11-2 and TRBJ2-3, is as follows: EAGVAQSPRYKIIEKRQSVAFWCNPISGHATLYWYQQILGQGPKLLIQFQNNGVVDDSQLPKDRFSAERLKGVDSTLKIQPAKLEDSAVYLCASSSIGASGSMNTQYFGPGTRLTVL.